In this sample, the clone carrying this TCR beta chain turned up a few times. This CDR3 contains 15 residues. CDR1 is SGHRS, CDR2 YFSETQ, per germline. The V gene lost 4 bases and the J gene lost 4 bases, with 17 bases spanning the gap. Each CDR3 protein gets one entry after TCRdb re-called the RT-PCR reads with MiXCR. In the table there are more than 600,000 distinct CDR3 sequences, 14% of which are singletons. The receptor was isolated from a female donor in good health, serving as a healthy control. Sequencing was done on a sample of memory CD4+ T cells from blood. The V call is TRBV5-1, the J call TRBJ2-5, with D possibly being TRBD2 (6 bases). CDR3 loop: CASSLHMGGGETQYF. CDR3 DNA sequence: TGCGCCAGCAGCCTGCACATGGGGGGAGGAGAGACCCAGTACTTC.